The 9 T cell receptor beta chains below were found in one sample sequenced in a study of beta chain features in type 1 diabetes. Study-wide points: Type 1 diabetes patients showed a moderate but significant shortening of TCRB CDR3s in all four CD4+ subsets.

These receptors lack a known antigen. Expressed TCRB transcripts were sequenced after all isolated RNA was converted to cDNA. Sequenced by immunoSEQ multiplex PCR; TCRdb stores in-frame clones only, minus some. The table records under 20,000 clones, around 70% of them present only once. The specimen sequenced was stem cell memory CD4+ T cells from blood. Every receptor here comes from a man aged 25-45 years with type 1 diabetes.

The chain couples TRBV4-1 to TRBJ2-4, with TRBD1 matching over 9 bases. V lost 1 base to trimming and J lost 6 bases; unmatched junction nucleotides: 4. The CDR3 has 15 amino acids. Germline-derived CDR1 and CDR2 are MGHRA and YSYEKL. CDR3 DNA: TGCGCCAGCAGCCAAGGGACAGGGGCGGGAAACATTCAGTACTTC. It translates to CASSQGTGAGNIQYF.

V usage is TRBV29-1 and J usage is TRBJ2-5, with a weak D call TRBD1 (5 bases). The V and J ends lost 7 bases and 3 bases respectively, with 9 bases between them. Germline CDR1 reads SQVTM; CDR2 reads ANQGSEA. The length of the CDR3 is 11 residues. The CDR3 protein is CSGRREETQYF. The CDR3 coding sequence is TGCAGCGGTCGCAGGGAAGAGACCCAGTACTTC.

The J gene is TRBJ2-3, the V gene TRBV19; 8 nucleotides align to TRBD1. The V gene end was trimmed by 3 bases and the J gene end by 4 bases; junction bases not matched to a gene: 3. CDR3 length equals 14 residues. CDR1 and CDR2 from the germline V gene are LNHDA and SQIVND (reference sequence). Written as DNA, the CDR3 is TGTGCCAGTAGTATCGGACAGGGCGCAGATACGCAGTATTTT. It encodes CASSIGQGADTQYF.

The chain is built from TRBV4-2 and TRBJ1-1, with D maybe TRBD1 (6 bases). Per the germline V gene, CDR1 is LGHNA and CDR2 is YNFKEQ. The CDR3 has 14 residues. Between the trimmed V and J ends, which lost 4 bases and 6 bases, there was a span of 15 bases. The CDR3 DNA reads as TGTGCCAGCAGCCTTTCGGGGGGCGTATCTGAAGCTTTCTTT. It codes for CASSLSGGVSEAFF.

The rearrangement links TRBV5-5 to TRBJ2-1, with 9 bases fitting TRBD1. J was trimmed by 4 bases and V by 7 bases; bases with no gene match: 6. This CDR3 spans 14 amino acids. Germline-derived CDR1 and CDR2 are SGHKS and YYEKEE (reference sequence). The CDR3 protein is CASSTGGLYNEQFF. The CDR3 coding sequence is TGTGCCAGCTCCACAGGGGGCCTGTACAATGAGCAGTTCTTC.

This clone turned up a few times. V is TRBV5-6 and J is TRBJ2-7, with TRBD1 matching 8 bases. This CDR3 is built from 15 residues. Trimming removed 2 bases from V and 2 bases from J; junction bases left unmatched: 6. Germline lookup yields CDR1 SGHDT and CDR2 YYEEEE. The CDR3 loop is CASSLQGVVPYEQYF. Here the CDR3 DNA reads TGTGCCAGCAGCTTACAGGGGGTTGTCCCCTACGAGCAGTACTTC. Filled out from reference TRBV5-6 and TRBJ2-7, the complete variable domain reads DAGVTQSPTHLIKTRGQQVTLRCSPKSGHDTVSWYQQALGQGPQFIFQYYEEEERQRGNFPDRFSGHQFPNYSSELNVNALLLGDSALYLCASSLQGVVPYEQYFGPGTRLTVT.

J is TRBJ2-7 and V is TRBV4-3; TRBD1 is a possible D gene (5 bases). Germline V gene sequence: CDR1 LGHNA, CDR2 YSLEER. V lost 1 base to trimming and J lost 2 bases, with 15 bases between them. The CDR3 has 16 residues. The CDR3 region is CASSQVVAGIPYEQYF. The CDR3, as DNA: TGCGCCAGCAGCCAAGTCGTCGCAGGGATCCCCTACGAGCAGTACTTC.

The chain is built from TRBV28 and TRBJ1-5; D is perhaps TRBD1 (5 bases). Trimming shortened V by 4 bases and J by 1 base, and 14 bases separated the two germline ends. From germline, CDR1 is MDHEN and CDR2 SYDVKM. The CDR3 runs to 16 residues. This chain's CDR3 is CASSSQTGVSNQPQHF. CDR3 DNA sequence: TGTGCCAGCAGTTCCCAAACGGGGGTAAGCAATCAGCCCCAGCATTTT.

The CDR3 loop reads CASSYPFGTGEQYF. CDR3 DNA: TGTGCCAGCAGTTACCCGTTCGGAACGGGGGAGCAGTACTTC. V and J are TRBV6-5 and TRBJ2-7; D possibly corresponds to TRBD2 (5 bases). This CDR3 has 14 amino acids. Germline CDR1 and CDR2: MNHEY and SVGAGI. Trimming removed 2 bases from V and 7 bases from J, with 15 bases in between.